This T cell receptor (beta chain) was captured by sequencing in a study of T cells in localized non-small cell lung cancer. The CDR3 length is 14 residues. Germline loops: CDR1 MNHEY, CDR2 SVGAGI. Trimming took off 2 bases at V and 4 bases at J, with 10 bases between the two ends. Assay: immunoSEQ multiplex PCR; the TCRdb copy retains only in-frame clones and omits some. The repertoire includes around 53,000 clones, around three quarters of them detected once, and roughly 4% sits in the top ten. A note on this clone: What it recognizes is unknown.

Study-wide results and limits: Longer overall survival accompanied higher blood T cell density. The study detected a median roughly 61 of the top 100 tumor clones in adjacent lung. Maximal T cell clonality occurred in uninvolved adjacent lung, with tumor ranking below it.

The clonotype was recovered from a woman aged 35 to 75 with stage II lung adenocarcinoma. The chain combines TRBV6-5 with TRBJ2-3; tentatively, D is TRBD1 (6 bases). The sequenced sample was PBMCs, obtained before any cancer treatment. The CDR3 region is CASSYPGQSDTQYF. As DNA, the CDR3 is TGTGCCAGCAGTTACCCAGGACAGTCAGATACGCAGTATTTT.